These 9 T cell receptor beta chains were all obtained from the same sample, sequenced in a study of cytomegalovirus exposure and HLA in healthy donors. The study ran its PCR with 60 Vbeta and 13 Jbeta primers. Measured with immunoSEQ multiplex PCR; TCRdb has only the in-frame clones, and not every one. The sample has 140,000 or so clones; around 70% are singletons. Input material: PBMCs. These receptors were collected from a man aged 40-50 years in good health and CMV-seronegative.

V usage is TRBV5-1 and J usage is TRBJ2-3; D may be TRBD2 (6 bases). Trimming left V 3 bases short and J 5 bases short, with 13 bases between. This CDR3 comprises 14 residues. Germline CDR1 reads SGHRS; CDR2 reads YFSETQ. The CDR3 DNA sequence: TGCGCCAGCAGCTGGCGGGACTCAGGAGATACGCAGTATTTT. This gives the protein CASSWRDSGDTQYF.

On this clone: An end of the junction differs from the germline gene, which may be a read error. The chain carries TRBV6-1 and TRBJ1-2; unclear D gene. Germline V lookup: CDR1 MNHNS, CDR2 SASEGT. This CDR3 has 11 amino acids. The DNA of the CDR3 is TGTGCCAGCAGACTAAACTATGGCTACCCCTTC. Translated: CASRLNYGYPF.

The V gene is TRBV7-8, the J gene TRBJ2-7, with 8 positions matching TRBD2. The CDR3 covers 16 residues. CDR1 and CDR2 from the germline V gene are SGHVS and FQNEAQ. The V segment lost 5 bases and the J segment 0 bases; nucleotides outside the gene matches: 9. Here the CDR3 reads CASSPRQRESSYEQYF. In DNA, the CDR3 is TGTGCCAGCAGCCCCCGCCAGCGGGAGAGCTCCTACGAGCAGTACTTC.

This clone was seen more than once but under ten times. V gene TRBV6-1 combines with J gene TRBJ1-1; D possibly corresponds to TRBD1 (6 bases). Germline CDR1 reads MNHNS; CDR2 reads SASEGT. The CDR3 is made up of 15 amino acids. Trimming took off 4 bases at V and 3 bases at J, with 15 bases between the two ends. The CDR3 region has the DNA TGTGCCAGCAGTGCACGCACAGGGTCGGACACTGAAGCTTTCTTT. Amino acids: CASSARTGSDTEAFF.

The J gene is TRBJ2-6, the V gene TRBV5-1, with TRBD1 matching 7 bases. V trimming: 4 bases; J trimming: 4 bases; junction bases outside the gene matches: 5. Germline V gene data show CDR1 as SGHRS and CDR2 as YFSETQ. This CDR3 region has 15 residues. Here the CDR3 DNA reads TGCGCCAGCAGCCTTCAGACAGGGGGGGCCAACGTCCTGACTTTC. Protein product: CASSLQTGGANVLTF.

This clone has more than one count but fewer than ten. The V gene is TRBV5-6, the J gene TRBJ2-5, with D uncertain. Germline CDR1 reads SGHDT; CDR2 reads YYEEEE. The V end lost 4 bases, the J end lost 7 bases, and 17 bases lay between the germline ends. The CDR3 is 14 amino acids. CDR3 nucleotides: TGTGCCAGCAGCCCGGCCAGCGTACGAGGGACCCAGTACTTC. The encoded protein is CASSPASVRGTQYF.

The V gene is TRBV27, the J gene TRBJ2-1; 10 bases line up with TRBD1. The V and J ends lost 3 bases and 12 bases, in that order; junction bases with no gene match: 8. Germline V gene sequence: CDR1 MNHEY, CDR2 SMNVEV (reference sequence). The CDR3 has 14 residues. CDR3: CASSFRTGGGPQFF. Here the CDR3 DNA reads TGTGCCAGCAGTTTCCGGACAGGGGGGGGTCCGCAGTTCTTC.

CDR3 sequence (DNA): TGCGCCAGCAGCTTAGGTAGCGGGAGAGGCACAGATACGCAGTATTTT. Translation: CASSLGSGRGTDTQYF. The V gene is TRBV5-1, the J gene TRBJ2-3, with 9 bases fitting TRBD2. The CDR3 is 16 amino acids. V lost 2 bases, J lost 1 base, and 5 bases stayed unmatched. Germline V gene data show CDR1 as SGHRS and CDR2 as YFSETQ. Combining the CDR3 with reference TRBV5-1 and TRBJ2-3 gives the whole variable domain KAGVTQTPRYLIKTRGQQVTLSCSPISGHRSVSWYQQTPGQGLQFLFEYFSETQRNKGNFPGRFSGRQFSNSRSEMNVSTLELGDSALYLCASSLGSGRGTDTQYFGPGTRLTVL.

CDR3 DNA: TGTGCCACCAGCAGCTCGGCCCGGGTGGGGCACACAGATACGCAGTATTTT. Translated, it gives CATSSSARVGHTDTQYF. The genes are TRBV15 and TRBJ2-3, with D possibly matching TRBD1 (5 bases). The germline V and J ends were trimmed by 3 bases and 2 bases, with 18 bases remaining between them. From germline, CDR1 is LNHNV and CDR2 YYDKDF (reference sequence). The CDR3 is made up of 17 amino acids.